A selection of T cell receptor beta chains follows, all from one sample in a study of T-cell reconstitution after alpha-beta-depleted transplantation in children. MiXCR, run by TCRdb on the PCR reads, gives a single entry per CDR3 protein. The sample consists of 450,000 to 500,000 distinct CDR3 sequences, approximately 12% of them appearing once. The input for sequencing was PBMCs from the stem cell graft donor, taken from the stem cell graft. The source of these receptors is a human donor who donated a stem cell graft to a child with combined immunodeficiency. Both conserved end residues are part of each CDR3. The D gene is left open where the match is weak. For some rows the clone size is stated as once, few or many, or as a class when expanded; others skip it.

TRBV7-2	few	TRBJ2-1	TRBD2	CASSLVPGGYNEQFF	TGTGCCAGCAGCTTAGTACCGGGAGGCTACAATGAGCAGTTCTTC
TRBV12-3/TRBV12-4	.	TRBJ2-5	.	CASSSMTVQGETQYF	TGTGCCAGCAGTTCCATGACAGTCCAGGGGGAGACCCAGTACTTC
TRBV29-1	many	TRBJ2-7	.	CSVRVTGTYEQYF	TGCAGCGTTCGGGTGACAGGTACCTACGAGCAGTACTTC
TRBV12-3/TRBV12-4	.	TRBJ2-7	TRBD2	CASSFVGLAGGPEQYF	TGTGCCAGCAGTTTTGTTGGTCTAGCGGGAGGGCCGGAGCAGTACTTC
TRBV4-3	.	TRBJ1-4	TRBD1	CASSQPQDRPYEKLFF	TGCGCCAGCAGCCAACCCCAGGACAGGCCCTATGAAAAACTGTTTTTT
TRBV29-1	many	TRBJ2-1	.	CSVGSFNEQFF	TGCAGCGTTGGGTCCTTCAATGAGCAGTTCTTC
TRBV20-1	.	TRBJ2-5	.	CIASPSTRTYQETQYF	TGCATTGCCAGCCCTTCAACGAGGACGTACCAAGAGACCCAGTACTTC
TRBV12-3/TRBV12-4	many	TRBJ1-3	TRBD1	CASSLLGTGGVGNTIYF	TGTGCCAGCAGCCTACTTGGGACAGGGGGAGTTGGAAACACCATATATTTT
TRBV20-1	few	TRBJ1-1	TRBD1	CSASTGDHTEAFF	TGCAGTGCTAGCACAGGGGATCACACTGAAGCTTTCTTT
TRBV12-3/TRBV12-4	few	TRBJ1-5	TRBD1	CASSSKQGTLNQPQHF	TGTGCCAGCAGTTCCAAACAGGGGACCCTGAATCAGCCCCAGCATTTT
TRBV28	few	TRBJ2-5	TRBD1	CASSHTTGAGETQYF	TGTGCCAGCAGTCACACCACAGGGGCCGGGGAGACCCAGTACTTC
TRBV20-1	.	TRBJ2-5	TRBD2	CSAFPGLAGVETQYF	TGCAGTGCTTTCCCGGGACTAGCGGGAGTAGAGACCCAGTACTTC
TRBV20-1	few	TRBJ1-1	.	CSARVWLEMNTEAFF	TGCAGTGCTAGAGTTTGGCTGGAGATGAACACTGAAGCTTTCTTT
TRBV24-1	few	TRBJ1-2	.	CATSDPGRLYGYTF	TGTGCCACCAGTGACCCAGGACGGCTATATGGCTACACCTTC
TRBV12-3/TRBV12-4	many	TRBJ1-5	.	CASSFVDQPQHF	TGTGCCAGCAGTTTCGTGGATCAGCCCCAGCATTTT
TRBV20-1	few	TRBJ2-1	.	CSAQTSPTYNEQFF	TGCAGTGCTCAAACTAGCCCCACTTACAATGAGCAGTTCTTC
TRBV4-2	.	TRBJ1-4	.	CASSPLRSTNEKLFF	TGTGCCAGCAGCCCGTTAAGGTCGACTAATGAAAAACTGTTTTTT
TRBV6-1	.	TRBJ2-3	.	CASSRIQADTQYF	TGTGCCAGCAGTCGGATACAGGCAGATACGCAGTATTTT
TRBV30	many	TRBJ2-7	.	CAWSGEVSYEQYF	TGTGCCTGGAGTGGGGAGGTTTCCTACGAGCAGTACTTC
TRBV6-6	many	TRBJ2-7	.	CASSPDRYYEQYF	TGTGCCAGCAGCCCCGACCGATACTACGAGCAGTACTTC
TRBV7-8	.	TRBJ2-3	.	CASSRGQVTDRQYF	TGTGCCAGCAGCCGCGGGCAGGTCACAGATAGGCAGTATTTT
TRBV12-3/TRBV12-4	few	TRBJ2-1	.	CASTGGGNEQFF	TGTGCCAGCACCGGAGGGGGAAATGAGCAGTTCTTC
TRBV6-5	many	TRBJ2-5	TRBD2	CASSYTGLAGVETQYF	TGTGCCAGCAGTTACACCGGACTAGCGGGAGTAGAGACCCAGTACTTC
TRBV2	few	TRBJ1-3	TRBD1	CASELTGSGNTIYF	TGTGCCAGCGAGTTGACAGGGTCTGGAAACACCATATATTTT
TRBV12-3/TRBV12-4	few	TRBJ2-7	.	CASRVGPSYEQYF	TGTGCCAGCAGGGTGGGTCCGTCCTACGAGCAGTACTTC
TRBV12-3/TRBV12-4	many	TRBJ2-7	.	CASSFTALGEQYF	TGTGCCAGCAGTTTTACAGCTCTAGGCGAGCAGTACTTC
TRBV24-1	.	TRBJ1-2	.	CATSETENYGYTF	TGTGCCACCAGTGAAACAGAGAACTATGGCTACACCTTC
TRBV18	.	TRBJ2-7	TRBD1	CASSPDLKTGLFYEQYF	TGTGCCAGCTCCCCCGACCTTAAGACAGGGCTGTTCTACGAGCAGTACTTC
TRBV10-3	many	TRBJ1-1	.	CAISDSGLGTEAFF	TGTGCCATCAGTGATAGTGGCCTAGGCACTGAAGCTTTCTTT
TRBV20-1	many	TRBJ2-7	.	CSARDKYEQYF	TGCAGTGCTAGAGATAAATACGAGCAGTACTTC
TRBV7-9	.	TRBJ2-2	TRBD2	CASSRTSDGAGELFF	TGTGCCAGCAGCCGAACTAGCGACGGAGCCGGGGAGCTGTTTTTT
TRBV29-1	many	TRBJ1-1	TRBD1	CSVEDPGQLNTEAFF	TGCAGCGTTGAAGACCCGGGACAGCTAAACACTGAAGCTTTCTTT
TRBV19	few	TRBJ2-1	TRBD2	CASMLQRGGYNEQFF	TGTGCCAGTATGCTCCAGCGGGGGGGTTACAATGAGCAGTTCTTC
TRBV19	few	TRBJ1-1	.	CASSEQGRYTEAFF	TGTGCCAGTAGTGAACAGGGTCGATACACTGAAGCTTTCTTT
TRBV2	few	TRBJ1-1	.	CASIFGLEGGTEAFF	TGTGCCAGCATCTTTGGGTTGGAGGGCGGGACTGAAGCTTTCTTT
TRBV12-3/TRBV12-4	few	TRBJ1-5	.	CASSFGVGNQPQHF	TGTGCCAGCAGTTTCGGCGTAGGCAATCAGCCCCAGCATTTT
TRBV12-3/TRBV12-4	.	TRBJ2-2	.	CASSAFPRITNTGELFF	TGTGCCAGCAGCGCCTTCCCCCGAATAACGAACACCGGGGAGCTGTTTTTT
TRBV11-2	.	TRBJ1-4	.	CASSTTGFNEKLFF	TGTGCCAGCAGCACTACAGGGTTTAATGAAAAACTGTTTTTT
TRBV5-1	many	TRBJ2-5	.	CASSLVTGVETQYF	TGCGCCAGCAGCTTGGTCACCGGGGTAGAGACCCAGTACTTC
TRBV18	many	TRBJ2-7	.	CASSPPSYEQYF	TGTGCCAGCTCACCACCCTCCTACGAGCAGTACTTC
TRBV11-2	few	TRBJ1-5	.	CASSSYRVNQPQHF	TGTGCCAGCAGCTCTTACAGGGTTAACCAGCCCCAGCATTTT
TRBV4-3	.	TRBJ2-2	.	CASSPWQGEAGELFF	TGCGCCAGCAGCCCTTGGCAGGGGGAGGCCGGGGAGCTGTTTTTT
TRBV7-9	.	TRBJ2-7	.	CASDSDGATYEQYF	TGTGCCAGCGACTCGGACGGAGCTACCTACGAGCAGTACTTC
TRBV5-1	few	TRBJ1-6	.	CASSFSGGGNSPLHF	TGCGCCAGCAGCTTTTCAGGCGGGGGAAATTCACCCCTCCACTTT